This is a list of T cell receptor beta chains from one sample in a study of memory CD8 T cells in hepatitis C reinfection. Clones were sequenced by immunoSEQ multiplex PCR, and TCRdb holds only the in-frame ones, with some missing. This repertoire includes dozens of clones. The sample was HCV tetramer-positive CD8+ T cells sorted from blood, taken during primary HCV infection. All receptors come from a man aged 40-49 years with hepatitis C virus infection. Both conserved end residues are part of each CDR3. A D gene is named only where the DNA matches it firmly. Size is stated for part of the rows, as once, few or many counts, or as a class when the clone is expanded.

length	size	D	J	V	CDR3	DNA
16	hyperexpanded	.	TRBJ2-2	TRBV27	CASSLYGGSNTGELFF	TGTGCCAGCAGTCTTTACGGGGGATCAAACACCGGGGAGCTGTTTTTT
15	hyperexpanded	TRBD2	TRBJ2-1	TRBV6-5	CASSSGLALVFEQFF	TGTGCCAGCAGTTCCGGACTAGCCTTGGTTTTTGAGCAGTTCTTC
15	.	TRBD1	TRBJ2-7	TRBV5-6	CASSLWTGIIYEQYF	TGTGCCAGCAGCCTGTGGACAGGGATAATCTACGAGCAGTACTTC
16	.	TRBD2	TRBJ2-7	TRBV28	CASSSTSGRPPYEQYF	TGTGCCAGCAGCTCCACTAGCGGGAGGCCCCCCTACGAGCAGTACTTC
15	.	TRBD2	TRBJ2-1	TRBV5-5	CASSLGSGSADEQFF	TGTGCCAGCAGCTTGGGTAGCGGGAGTGCGGATGAGCAGTTCTTC
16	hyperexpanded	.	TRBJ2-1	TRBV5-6	CASSLNLGAGNNEQFF	TGTGCCAGCAGCTTGAATCTGGGAGCGGGTAACAATGAGCAGTTCTTC
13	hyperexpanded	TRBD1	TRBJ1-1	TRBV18	CASSPATGTEAFF	TGTGCCAGCTCACCAGCGACAGGGACTGAAGCTTTCTTT
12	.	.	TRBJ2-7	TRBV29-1	CSVAHTGTEQYF	TGCAGCGTTGCCCATACAGGGACAGAGCAGTACTTC
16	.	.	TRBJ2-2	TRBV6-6	CASSYNTKLITGELFF	TGTGCCAGCAGTTACAATACTAAACTTATCACCGGGGAGCTGTTTTTT
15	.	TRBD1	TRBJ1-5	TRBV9	CASSGRDSGNQPQHF	TGTGCCAGCAGCGGCCGGGACAGTGGCAATCAGCCCCAGCATTTT
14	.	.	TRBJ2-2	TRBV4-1	CASTAGSNPGGLFF	TGCGCCAGCACGGCAGGCTCAAACCCCGGGGGGCTGTTTTTT
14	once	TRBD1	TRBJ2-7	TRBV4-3	CASSFDRGGYGQYF	TGCGCCAGCAGCTTCGACAGGGGAGGCTACGGGCAGTACTTC
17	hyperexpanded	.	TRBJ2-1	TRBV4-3	CASSRARGSTEVREQFF	TGCGCCAGCAGCCGAGCGCGTGGGAGTACGGAAGTAAGGGAGCAGTTCTTC
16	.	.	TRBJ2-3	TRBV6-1	CASSEGASSLTDTQYF	TGTGCCAGCAGTGAAGGGGCTAGCTCACTCACAGATACGCAGTATTTT
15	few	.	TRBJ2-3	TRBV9	CASSVSPDNTDTQYF	TGTGCCAGCAGCGTGAGCCCGGACAACACAGATACGCAGTATTTT
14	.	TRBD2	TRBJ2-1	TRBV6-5	CVSAGGLSYNEQFF	TGTGTCTCAGCGGGGGGGCTCTCCTACAATGAGCAGTTCTTC
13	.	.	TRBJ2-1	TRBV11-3	CASSLAVSSEQFF	TGTGCCAGCAGCTTAGCGGTTAGCAGTGAGCAGTTCTTC
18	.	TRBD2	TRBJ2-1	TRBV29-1	CSVEDWGLAGSSYNEQFF	TGCAGCGTTGAAGATTGGGGACTAGCGGGTAGTTCCTACAATGAGCAGTTCTTC
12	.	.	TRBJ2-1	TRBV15	CATSQPVDEQFF	TGTGCCACCAGCCAACCGGTCGATGAGCAGTTCTTC
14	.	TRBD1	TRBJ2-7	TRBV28	CASSLKGQVGEQYF	TGTGCCAGCAGTTTGAAGGGACAGGTGGGCGAGCAGTACTTC
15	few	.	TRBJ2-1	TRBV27	CASSLYRVGYNEQFF	TGTGCCAGCAGTTTATACAGGGTCGGCTACAATGAGCAGTTCTTC
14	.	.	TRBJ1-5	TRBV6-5	CASSYGQAYQPQHF	TGTGCCAGCAGTTACGGTCAGGCTTATCAGCCCCAGCATTTT